This T cell receptor beta chain appears in the sequencing data of a study of blood T cell repertoires in COVID-19. Looking at the study overall: COVID-19 samples from acute and convalescent phases originated in the United States, Italy and Spain. Sample material is recorded as cDNA or gDNA derived from T cells, B-cell-depleted T cells, or PBMCs.

Participants came from 24 US areas, aged about 18 to 89 years. Original data processing: Nucleated cell counts were estimated from reference gene primer amplification. Libraries were prepared by immunoSEQ multiplex PCR; TCRdb keeps only in-frame clonotypes and omits some of them. That table gives V, J and clone size, and the DNA gave D and trimming. Altogether 400,000 to 550,000 clones are present, nearly 90% being singletons, with the ten largest covering under 2.5%. Germline CDR1 SGHNT, CDR2 YYREEE (reference sequence). The CDR3 is 16 residues long. The V and J ends lost 0 bases and 1 base respectively, with 8 bases between them.

The receptor was isolated from a woman younger than 30 with acute COVID-19. The gene calls are TRBV5-4 and TRBJ1-6, with D possibly matching TRBD1 (6 bases). Sequences were obtained from PBMCs or T cells enriched from blood (not recorded which). CDR3 in amino acids: CASSLDRASYNSPLHF. The CDR3 DNA reads TGTGCCAGCAGCTTGGACAGGGCATCCTATAATTCACCCCTCCACTTT.